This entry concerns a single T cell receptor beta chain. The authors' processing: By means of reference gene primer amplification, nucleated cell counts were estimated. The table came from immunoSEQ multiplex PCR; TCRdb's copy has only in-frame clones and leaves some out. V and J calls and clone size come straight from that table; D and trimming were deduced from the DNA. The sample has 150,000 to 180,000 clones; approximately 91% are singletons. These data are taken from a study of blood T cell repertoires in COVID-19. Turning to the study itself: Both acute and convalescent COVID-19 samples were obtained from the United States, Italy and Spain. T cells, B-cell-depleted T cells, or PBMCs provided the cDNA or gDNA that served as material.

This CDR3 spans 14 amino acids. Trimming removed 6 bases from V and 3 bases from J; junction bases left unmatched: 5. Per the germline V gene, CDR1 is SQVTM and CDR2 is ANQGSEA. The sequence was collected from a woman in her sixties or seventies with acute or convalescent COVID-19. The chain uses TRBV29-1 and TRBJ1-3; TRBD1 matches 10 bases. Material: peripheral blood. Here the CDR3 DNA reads TGCAGCGTGGACCGGGACAGGGGTGGAAACACCATATATTTT. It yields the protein CSVDRDRGGNTIYF.